Below, 8 T cell receptor beta chains from the same sample are listed, as sequenced in a study of blood T cell repertoires in COVID-19. Sequencing was performed with immunoSEQ multiplex PCR; in TCRdb, only in-frame clones are kept and a portion is missing. The table has fewer than 85,000 clones, around nine tenths seen once; the top ten hold approximately 6.3%. The sequenced sample consisted of peripheral blood. These receptors were collected from a man between 45 and 60 years old with active COVID-19.

This chain connects TRBV28 to TRBJ1-4; the D is unclear. Germline V gives CDR1 MDHEN, CDR2 SYDVKM. The length of the CDR3 is 12 residues. Trimming left V 7 bases short and J 4 bases short, with 7 bases between. CDR3: CASIGLNEKLFF. Written as DNA, the CDR3 is TGTGCCAGCATTGGGCTTAATGAAAAACTGTTTTTT.

The V and J genes are TRBV24-1 and TRBJ2-6; 11 nucleotides line up with TRBD1. After removal of 2 bases from V and 4 bases from J, the junction contained 9 bases not matched to a gene. Germline values: CDR1 KGHDR, CDR2 SFDVKD. The CDR3 consists of 19 residues. The DNA of the CDR3 is TGTGCCACCAGTGATTCCCTCGGACAGGGGGCGCAAGGGGCCAACGTCCTGACTTTC. The encoded protein is CATSDSLGQGAQGANVLTF.

V usage is TRBV6-2 or TRBV6-3 and J usage is TRBJ2-5; TRBD2 agrees at 9 bases. CDR1 and CDR2 from the germline V gene are MNHEY and SVGEGT. This CDR3 comprises 17 residues. J was trimmed by 5 bases and V by 3 bases; bases with no gene match: 13. The CDR3 sequence is CASSYSPLGSGGETQYF. CDR3 nucleotide sequence: TGTGCCAGCAGTTATTCACCCCTGGGTAGCGGGGGCGAGACCCAGTACTTC.

This sequence joins TRBV19 and TRBJ2-1; TRBD1 matches at 11 bases. Germline V gene data show CDR1 as LNHDA and CDR2 as SQIVND (reference sequence). J was trimmed by 8 bases and V by 3 bases; bases with no gene match: 9. The CDR3 is made up of 16 amino acids. The CDR3: CASSIWTGGNGDEQFF. The CDR3 DNA follows: TGTGCCAGTAGTATCTGGACAGGGGGCAATGGAGATGAGCAGTTCTTC. Full variable domain (rest looked up from reference TRBV19 and TRBJ2-1): DGGITQSPKYLFRKEGQNVTLSCEQNLNHDAMYWYRQDPGQGLRLIYYSQIVNDFQKGDIAEGYSVSREKKESFPLTVTSAQKNPTAFYLCASSIWTGGNGDEQFFGPGTRLTVL.

The rearrangement joins TRBV29-1 to TRBJ2-1; 11 bases align to TRBD2. Germline assignment: CDR1 SQVTM and CDR2 ANQGSEA. Trimming cost V 5 bases and J 7 bases; bases outside gene matches: 7. CDR3 length equals 14 residues. CDR3 sequence (DNA): TGCAGCGTTTTACTAGCGGGAGAAAGGAATGAGCAGTTCTTC. This gives the protein CSVLLAGERNEQFF.

CDR3 coding DNA: TGCGCCAGCAGCCAAGATCCCGGACAGGGATGGTCCGAGCAGTACTTC. Translating gives CASSQDPGQGWSEQYF. This chain uses TRBV4-1 with TRBJ2-7; TRBD1 aligns across 8 bases. Germline CDR1 MGHRA, CDR2 YSYEKL. Unmatched junction bases numbered 10, after V lost 0 bases and J lost 6 bases. The CDR3 spans 16 residues.

This clone turned up a few times. CDR3 sequence: CASSQSGLVNYGYTF. CDR3 DNA sequence: TGTGCCAGCAGCCAGTCAGGGCTAGTTAACTATGGCTACACCTTC. The chain has TRBV7-2 and TRBJ1-2; D is perhaps TRBD1 (5 bases). The CDR3 has 15 residues. CDR1 and CDR2 from the germline V gene are SGHTA and FQGNSA. V was clipped by 5 bases and J by 1 base, with 14 bases between them.

J is TRBJ2-7 and V is TRBV3-1 (or the pseudogene TRBV3-2); a possible D gene is TRBD1 (6 bases). The CDR3 sequence is 17 residues long. Trimming took off 1 base at V and 5 bases at J, with 21 bases between the two ends. The V gene's germline CDR1 is LGHDT and CDR2 YNNKEL (reference sequence). The CDR3 sequence is CASSQVGQGRQDNEQYF. The CDR3 DNA reads as TGTGCCAGCAGCCAAGTAGGTCAGGGGCGACAGGACAACGAGCAGTACTTC.